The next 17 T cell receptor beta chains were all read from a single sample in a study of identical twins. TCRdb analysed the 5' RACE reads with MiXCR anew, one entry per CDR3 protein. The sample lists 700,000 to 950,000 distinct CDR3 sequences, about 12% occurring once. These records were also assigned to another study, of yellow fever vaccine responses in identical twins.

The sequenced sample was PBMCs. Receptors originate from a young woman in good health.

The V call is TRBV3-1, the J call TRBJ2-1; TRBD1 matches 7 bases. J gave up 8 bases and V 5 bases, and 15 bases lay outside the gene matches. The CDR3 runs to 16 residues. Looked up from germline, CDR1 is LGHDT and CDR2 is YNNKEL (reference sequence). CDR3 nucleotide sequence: TGTGCCAGCAGCGGGTTAGGGGGCAGTTACGTGGATGAGCAGTTCTTC. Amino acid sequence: CASSGLGGSYVDEQFF.

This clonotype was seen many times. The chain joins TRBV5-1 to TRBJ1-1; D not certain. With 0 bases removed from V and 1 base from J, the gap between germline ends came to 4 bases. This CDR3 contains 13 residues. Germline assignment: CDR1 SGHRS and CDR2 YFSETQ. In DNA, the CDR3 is TGCGCCAGCAGCTTGGCCTGGAACACTGAAGCTTTCTTT. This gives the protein CASSLAWNTEAFF. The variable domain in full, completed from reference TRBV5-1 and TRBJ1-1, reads KAGVTQTPRYLIKTRGQQVTLSCSPISGHRSVSWYQQTPGQGLQFLFEYFSETQRNKGNFPGRFSGRQFSNSRSEMNVSTLELGDSALYLCASSLAWNTEAFFGQGTRLTVV.

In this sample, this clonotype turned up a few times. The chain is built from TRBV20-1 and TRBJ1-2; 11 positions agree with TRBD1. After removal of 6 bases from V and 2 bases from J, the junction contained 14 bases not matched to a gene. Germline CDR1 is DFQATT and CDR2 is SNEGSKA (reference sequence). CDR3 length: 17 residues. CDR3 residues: CSAPAGTGGMLNYGYTF. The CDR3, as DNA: TGCAGTGCCCCCGCCGGGACAGGGGGAATGCTGAACTATGGCTACACCTTC.

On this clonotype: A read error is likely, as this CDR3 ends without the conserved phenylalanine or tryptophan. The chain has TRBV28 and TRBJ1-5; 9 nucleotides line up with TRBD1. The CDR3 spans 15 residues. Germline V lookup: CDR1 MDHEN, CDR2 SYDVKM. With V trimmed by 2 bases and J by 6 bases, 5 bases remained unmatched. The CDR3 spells CASSLRGQGGQPQHL. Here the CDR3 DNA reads TGTGCCAGCAGTTTAAGGGGACAGGGAGGTCAGCCCCAGCATTTA.

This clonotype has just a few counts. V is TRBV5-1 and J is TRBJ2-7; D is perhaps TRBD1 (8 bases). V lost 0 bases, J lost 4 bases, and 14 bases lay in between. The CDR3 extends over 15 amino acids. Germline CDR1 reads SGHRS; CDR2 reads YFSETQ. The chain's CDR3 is CASSLGTGRGYEQYF. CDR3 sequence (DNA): TGCGCCAGCAGCTTGGGGACAGGGCGGGGGTACGAGCAGTACTTC.

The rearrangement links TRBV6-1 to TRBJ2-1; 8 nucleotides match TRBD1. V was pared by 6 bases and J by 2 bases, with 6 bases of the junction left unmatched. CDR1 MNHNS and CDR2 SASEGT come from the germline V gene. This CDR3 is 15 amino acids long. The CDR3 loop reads CASRAGGLTYNEQFF. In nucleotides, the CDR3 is TGTGCCAGCAGGGCAGGGGGCTTGACCTACAATGAGCAGTTCTTC.

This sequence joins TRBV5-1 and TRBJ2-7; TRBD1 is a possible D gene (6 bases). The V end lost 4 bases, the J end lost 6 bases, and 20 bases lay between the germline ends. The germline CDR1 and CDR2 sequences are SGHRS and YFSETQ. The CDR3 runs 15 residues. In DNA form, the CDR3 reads TGCGCCAGCAGCCCTACAGGGTACGCGGATCGCGAGCAGTACTTC. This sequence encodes CASSPTGYADREQYF.

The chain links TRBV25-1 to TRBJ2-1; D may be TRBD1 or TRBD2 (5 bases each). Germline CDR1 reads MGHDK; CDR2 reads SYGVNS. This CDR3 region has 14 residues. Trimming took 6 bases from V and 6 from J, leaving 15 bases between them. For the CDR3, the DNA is TGTGCCAGCAGACAAACGGGTGGGGGCAATGAGCAGTTCTTC. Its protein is CASRQTGGGNEQFF.

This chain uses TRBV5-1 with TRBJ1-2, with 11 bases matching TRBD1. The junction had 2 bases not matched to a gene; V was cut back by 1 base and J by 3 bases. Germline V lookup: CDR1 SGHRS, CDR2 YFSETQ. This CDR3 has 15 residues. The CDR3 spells CASSLRTGGDYGYTF. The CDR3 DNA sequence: TGCGCCAGCAGCTTGAGGACAGGGGGCGACTATGGCTACACCTTC.

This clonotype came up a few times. The CDR3 sequence is CASSQGGEYNSPLHF. CDR3 nucleotide sequence: TGCGCCAGCAGCCAGGGAGGGGAATATAATTCACCCCTCCACTTT. The V and J genes are TRBV4-1 and TRBJ1-6, with D tentatively TRBD1 (5 bases). The V gene's germline CDR1 is MGHRA and CDR2 YSYEKL. CDR3 size: 15 residues. Trimming stripped 3 bases from V and 4 bases from J, with 10 bases between.

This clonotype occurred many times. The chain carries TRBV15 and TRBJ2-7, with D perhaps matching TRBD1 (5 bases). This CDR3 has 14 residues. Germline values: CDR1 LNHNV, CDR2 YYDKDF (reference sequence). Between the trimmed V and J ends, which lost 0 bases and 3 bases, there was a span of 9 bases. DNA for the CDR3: TGTGCCACCAGCAGAGAAGGGGTTGGCTACGAGCAGTACTTC. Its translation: CATSREGVGYEQYF.

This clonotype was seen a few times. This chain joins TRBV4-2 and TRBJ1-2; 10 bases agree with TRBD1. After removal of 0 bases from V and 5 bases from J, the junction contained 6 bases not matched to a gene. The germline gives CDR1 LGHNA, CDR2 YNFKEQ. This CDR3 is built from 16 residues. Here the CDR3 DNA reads TGTGCCAGCAGCCAAGATTGGACAGGGGGGGTTTATGGCTACACCTTC. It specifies CASSQDWTGGVYGYTF.

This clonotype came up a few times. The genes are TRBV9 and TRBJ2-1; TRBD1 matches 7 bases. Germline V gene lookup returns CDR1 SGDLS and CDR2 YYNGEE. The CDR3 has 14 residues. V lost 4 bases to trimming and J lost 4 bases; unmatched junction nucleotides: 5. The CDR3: CASSRRQGYNEQFF. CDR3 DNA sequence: TGTGCCAGCAGCAGGCGACAGGGTTACAATGAGCAGTTCTTC.

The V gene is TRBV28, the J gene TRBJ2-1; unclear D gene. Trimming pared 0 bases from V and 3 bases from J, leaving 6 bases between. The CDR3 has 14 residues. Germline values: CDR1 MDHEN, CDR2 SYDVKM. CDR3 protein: CASSLWGFYNEQFF. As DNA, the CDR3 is TGTGCCAGCAGTTTATGGGGTTTCTACAATGAGCAGTTCTTC.

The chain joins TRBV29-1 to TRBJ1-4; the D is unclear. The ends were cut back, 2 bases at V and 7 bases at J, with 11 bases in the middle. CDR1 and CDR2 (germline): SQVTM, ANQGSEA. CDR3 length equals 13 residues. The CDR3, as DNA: TGCAGCGTTGAACGGGGTCGGGGTGAAAAACTGTTTTTT. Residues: CSVERGRGEKLFF. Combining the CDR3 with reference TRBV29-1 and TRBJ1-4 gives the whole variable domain SAVISQKPSRDICQRGTSLTIQCQVDSQVTMMFWYRQQPGQSLTLIATANQGSEATYESGFVIDKFPISRPNLTFSTLTVSNMSPEDSSIYLCSVERGRGEKLFFGSGTQLSVL.

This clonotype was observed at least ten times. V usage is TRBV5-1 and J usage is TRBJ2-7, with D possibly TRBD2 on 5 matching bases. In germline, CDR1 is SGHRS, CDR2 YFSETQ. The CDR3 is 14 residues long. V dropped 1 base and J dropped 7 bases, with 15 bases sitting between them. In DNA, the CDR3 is TGCGCCAGCAGCTTGCGAAATGTGGGAGATGAGCAGTACTTC. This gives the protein CASSLRNVGDEQYF.

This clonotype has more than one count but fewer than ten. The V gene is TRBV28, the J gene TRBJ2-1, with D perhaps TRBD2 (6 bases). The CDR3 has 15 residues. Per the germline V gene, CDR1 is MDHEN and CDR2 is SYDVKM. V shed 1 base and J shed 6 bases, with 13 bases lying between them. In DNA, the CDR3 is TGTGCCAGCAGTTTATCCCTAAGCGGGCTCAATGAGCAGTTCTTC. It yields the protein CASSLSLSGLNEQFF. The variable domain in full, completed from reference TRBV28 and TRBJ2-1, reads DVKVTQSSRYLVKRTGEKVFLECVQDMDHENMFWYRQDPGLGLRLIYFSYDVKMKEKGDIPEGYSVSREKKERFSLILESASTNQTSMYLCASSLSLSGLNEQFFGPGTRLTVL.